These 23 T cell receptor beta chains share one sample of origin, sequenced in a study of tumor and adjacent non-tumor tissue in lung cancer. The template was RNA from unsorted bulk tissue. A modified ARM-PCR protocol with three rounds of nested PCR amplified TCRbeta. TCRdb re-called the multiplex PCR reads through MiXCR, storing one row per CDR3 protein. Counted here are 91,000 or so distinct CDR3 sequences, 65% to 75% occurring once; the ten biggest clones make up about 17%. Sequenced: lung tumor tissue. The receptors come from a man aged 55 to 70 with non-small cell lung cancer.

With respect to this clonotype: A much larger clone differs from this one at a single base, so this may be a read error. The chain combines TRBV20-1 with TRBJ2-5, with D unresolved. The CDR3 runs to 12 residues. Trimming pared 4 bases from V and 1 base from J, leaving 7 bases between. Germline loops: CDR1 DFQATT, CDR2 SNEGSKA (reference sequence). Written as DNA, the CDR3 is TGCAGTGCTAAGAGACTCCAAGAGACCCAGTACTTC. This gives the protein CSAKRLQETQYF.

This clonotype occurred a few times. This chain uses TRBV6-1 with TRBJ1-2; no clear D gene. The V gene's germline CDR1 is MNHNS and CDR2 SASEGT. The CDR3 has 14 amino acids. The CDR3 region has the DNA TGTGCGAACAGTGAAGAACAGCCCTACTATGGCTACACCTTC. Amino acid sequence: CANSEEQPYYGYTF.

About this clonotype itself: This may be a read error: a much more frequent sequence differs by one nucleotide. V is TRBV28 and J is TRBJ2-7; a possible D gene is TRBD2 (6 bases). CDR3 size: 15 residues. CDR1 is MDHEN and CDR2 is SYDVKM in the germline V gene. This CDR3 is CVSTEWRGMSREQYF. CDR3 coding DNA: TGTGTCAGCACCGAATGGCGCGGGATGTCGAGGGAGCAGTACTTC.

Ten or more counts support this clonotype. The CDR3 reads CASSQTAGQGSNTIYF. The DNA of the CDR3 is TGCGCCAGCAGCCAAACCGCCGGACAGGGGTCAAACACCATATATTTT. V is TRBV4-1 and J is TRBJ1-3, with 9 positions matching TRBD1. The germline gives CDR1 MGHRA, CDR2 YSYEKL. The CDR3 spans 16 residues. V lost 2 bases, J lost 6 bases, and 8 bases stayed unmatched.

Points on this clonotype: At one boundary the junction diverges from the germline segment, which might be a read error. CDR3 amino acids: CASSSPFRFQETHYF. The CDR3 DNA sequence: TGTGCCAGCAGTTCCCCCTTTAGATTTCAAGAGACCCACTACTTC. The J gene is TRBJ2-5, the V gene TRBV28; D is uncertain. The CDR3 totals 15 residues. Germline V gives CDR1 MDHEN, CDR2 SYDVKM.

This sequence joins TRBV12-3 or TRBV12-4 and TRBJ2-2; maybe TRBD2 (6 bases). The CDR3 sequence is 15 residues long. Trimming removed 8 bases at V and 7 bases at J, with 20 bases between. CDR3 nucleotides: TGTGCCAGCCGCCCCCGCTCGGGGGATATCGGGGAGCTGTTTTTT. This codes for CASRPRSGDIGELFF.

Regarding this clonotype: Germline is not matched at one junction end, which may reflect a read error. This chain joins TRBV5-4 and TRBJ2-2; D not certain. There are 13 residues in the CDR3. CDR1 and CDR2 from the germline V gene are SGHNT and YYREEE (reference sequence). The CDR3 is CAISLPGTGELFF. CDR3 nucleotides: TGTGCCATCAGCTTGCCCGGGACCGGGGAGCTGTTTTTT.

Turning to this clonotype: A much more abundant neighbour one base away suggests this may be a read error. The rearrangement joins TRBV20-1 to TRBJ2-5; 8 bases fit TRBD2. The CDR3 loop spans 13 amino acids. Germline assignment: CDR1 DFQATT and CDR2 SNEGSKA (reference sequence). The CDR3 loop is CIAPSGGQETQYF. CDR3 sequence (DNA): TGCATTGCACCCAGCGGGGGCCAAGAGACCCAGTACTTC.

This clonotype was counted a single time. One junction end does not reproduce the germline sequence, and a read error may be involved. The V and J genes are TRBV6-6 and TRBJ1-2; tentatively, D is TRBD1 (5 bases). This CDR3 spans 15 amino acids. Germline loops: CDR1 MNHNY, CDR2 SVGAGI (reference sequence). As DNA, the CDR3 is TGCGCCAGCAGCAATAGGGACCTTCTTAACTATGGCTACACCTTC. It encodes CASSNRDLLNYGYTF.

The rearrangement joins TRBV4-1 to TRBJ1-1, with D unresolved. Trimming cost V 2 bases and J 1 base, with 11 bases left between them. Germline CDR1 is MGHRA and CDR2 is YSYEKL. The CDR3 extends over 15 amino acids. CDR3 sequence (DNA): TGCGCCAGCAGCCAAACCATGAGGGAGAACACTGAAGCTTTCTTT. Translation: CASSQTMRENTEAFF.

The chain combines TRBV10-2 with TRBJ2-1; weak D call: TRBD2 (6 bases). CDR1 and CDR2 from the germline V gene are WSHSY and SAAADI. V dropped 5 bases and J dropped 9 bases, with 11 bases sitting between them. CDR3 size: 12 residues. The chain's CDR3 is CASSRTIREQFF. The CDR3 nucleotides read TGCGCCAGCAGTAGGACTATTCGTGAGCAGTTCTTC.

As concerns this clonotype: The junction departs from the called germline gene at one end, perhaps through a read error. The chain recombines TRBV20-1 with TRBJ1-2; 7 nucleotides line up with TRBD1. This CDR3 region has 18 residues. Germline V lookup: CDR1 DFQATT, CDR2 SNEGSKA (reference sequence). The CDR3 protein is CSARVVQNRGAIYYVYTF. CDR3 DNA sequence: TGCAGTGCTAGAGTAGTGCAAAACAGGGGAGCGATATATTATGTCTACACCTTC.

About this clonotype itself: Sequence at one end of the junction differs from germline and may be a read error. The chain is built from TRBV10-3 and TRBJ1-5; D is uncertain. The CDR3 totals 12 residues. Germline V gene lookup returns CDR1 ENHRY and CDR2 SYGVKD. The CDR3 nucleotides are TGTGTCATCAGTGAGTACAGTCAGCCCCAGGATTTC. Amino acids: CVISEYSQPQDF.

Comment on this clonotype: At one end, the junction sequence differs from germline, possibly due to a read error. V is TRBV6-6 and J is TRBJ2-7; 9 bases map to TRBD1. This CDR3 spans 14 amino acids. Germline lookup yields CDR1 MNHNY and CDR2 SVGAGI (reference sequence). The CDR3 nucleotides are TGTGCCAGCAGACCCGGGACAGGGTCCTACGAGCAGTATTTC. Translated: CASRPGTGSYEQYF.

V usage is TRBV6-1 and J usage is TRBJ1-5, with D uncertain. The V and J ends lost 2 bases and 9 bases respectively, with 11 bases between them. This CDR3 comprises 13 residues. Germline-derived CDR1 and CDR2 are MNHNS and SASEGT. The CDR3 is CASSETTPRPQHF. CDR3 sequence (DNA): TGTGCCAGCAGTGAAACCACCCCCCGGCCCCAGCATTTT.

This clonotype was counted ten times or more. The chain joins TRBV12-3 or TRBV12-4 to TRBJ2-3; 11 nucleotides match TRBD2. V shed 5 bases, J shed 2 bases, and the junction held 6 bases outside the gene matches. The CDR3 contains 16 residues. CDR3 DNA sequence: TGTGCCAGCAGTCCATGGACTAGCGGGTCCACAGATACGCAGTATTTT. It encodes CASSPWTSGSTDTQYF.

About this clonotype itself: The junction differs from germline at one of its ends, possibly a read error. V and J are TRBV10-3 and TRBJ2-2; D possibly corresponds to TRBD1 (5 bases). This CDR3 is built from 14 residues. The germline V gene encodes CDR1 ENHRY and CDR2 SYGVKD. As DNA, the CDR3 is TGTGCCATCATTGAGAAGGGGAACACCGGAGAGCTGTTTTTT. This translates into CAIIEKGNTGELFF.

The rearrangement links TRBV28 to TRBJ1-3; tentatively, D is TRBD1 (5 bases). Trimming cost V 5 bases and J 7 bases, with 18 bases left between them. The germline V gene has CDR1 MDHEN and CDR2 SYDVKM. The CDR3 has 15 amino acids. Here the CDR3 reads CASSPPRGFYNTIYF. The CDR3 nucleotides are TGTGCCAGCAGTCCCCCCCGGGGCTTCTACAACACCATATATTTT.

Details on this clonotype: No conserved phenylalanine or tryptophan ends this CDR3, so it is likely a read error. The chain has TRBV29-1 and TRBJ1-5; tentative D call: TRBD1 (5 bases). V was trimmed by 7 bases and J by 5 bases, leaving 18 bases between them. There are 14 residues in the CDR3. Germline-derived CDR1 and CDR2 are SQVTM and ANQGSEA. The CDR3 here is CSDVSEGPHQPQHL. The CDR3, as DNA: TGCAGCGATGTGTCGGAGGGGCCCCATCAGCCCCAGCATCTT.

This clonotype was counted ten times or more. The CDR3 here is CAISESYNSPLHF. DNA of the CDR3: TGTGCCATCAGTGAGTCATATAATTCACCCCTCCACTTT. The genes are TRBV10-3 and TRBJ1-6; D unresolved. The CDR3 has 13 residues. V was cut by 0 bases and J by 4 bases, with 1 base left in between. The germline CDR1 and CDR2 sequences are ENHRY and SYGVKD.

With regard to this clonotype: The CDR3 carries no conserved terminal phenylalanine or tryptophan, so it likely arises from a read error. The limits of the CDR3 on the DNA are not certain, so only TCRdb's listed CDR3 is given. CDR3: CASRRASGSSYEKYS. J is TRBJ2-7 and V is TRBV11-3; no DNA check was done on the table's D call, TRBD2. The CDR3 is 15 residues long, counting both termini. CDR1 is SGHNT and CDR2 is YENEEA in the germline V gene.

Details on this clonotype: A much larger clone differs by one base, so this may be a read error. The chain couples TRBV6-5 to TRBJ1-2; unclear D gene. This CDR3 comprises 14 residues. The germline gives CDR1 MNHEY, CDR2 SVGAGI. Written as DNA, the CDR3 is TGTGGCAGCCACCCAATTGGAGCTAACTATGGCTACACCTTC. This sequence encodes CGSHPIGANYGYTF.

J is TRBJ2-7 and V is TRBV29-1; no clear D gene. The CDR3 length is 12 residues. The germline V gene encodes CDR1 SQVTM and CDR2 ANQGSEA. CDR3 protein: CSVETSAAEQYF. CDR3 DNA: TGCAGTGTCGAGACCAGCGCAGCCGAGCAGTACTTC.